The 20 T cell receptor beta chains reported below all come from one sample, sequenced in a study of T cells in localized non-small cell lung cancer (TCRdb year 2020). Libraries came from the immunoSEQ multiplex PCR assay. What TCRdb holds here is the immuneACCESS table cut down to in-frame rearrangements. Part of the clones is not present; checked against another copy, under half of the missing clones reflect an unresolved V gene, and the others are unexplained. For this sample the table gives roughly 12,000 clones, of which over 70% were detected only once. The ten biggest clones cover around 20% of the sample. The material was peripheral blood, obtained before any cancer treatment. Receptors were obtained from an older male donor with stage I lung adenocarcinoma.

The V and J genes are TRBV5-4 and TRBJ2-3; TRBD1 is a possible D gene (6 bases). Looked up from germline, CDR1 is SGHNT and CDR2 is YYREEE (reference sequence). Trimming cost V 2 bases and J 0 bases, with 10 bases left between them. The CDR3 contains 15 residues. Here the CDR3 reads CASSLGGTSTDTQYF. For the CDR3, the DNA is TGTGCCAGCAGCTTAGGGGGAACTAGCACAGATACGCAGTATTTT.

The rearrangement uses TRBV6-6 and TRBJ2-3; 7 bases agree with TRBD2. V was clipped by 1 base and J by 2 bases; unmatched bases: 3. The CDR3 runs to 15 residues. Germline V gene data show CDR1 as MNHNY and CDR2 as SVGAGI (reference sequence). This CDR3 reads CASSYWGGSTDTQYF. The CDR3 coding sequence is TGTGCCAGCAGTTACTGGGGGGGATCCACAGATACGCAGTATTTT.

This chain uses TRBV5-6 with TRBJ2-1; no reliable D call. The CDR3 is 15 amino acids. Germline-derived CDR1 and CDR2 are SGHDT and YYEEEE. V lost 2 bases and J lost 3, with 12 bases in between. This CDR3 is CASSLDNLHYNEQFF. The CDR3 coding sequence is TGTGCCAGCAGCTTAGATAATCTGCACTACAATGAGCAGTTCTTC.

The sample holds a few counts of this clone. The V and J genes are TRBV19 and TRBJ1-4; 7 nucleotides line up with TRBD1. This CDR3 is built from 15 residues. Germline V gives CDR1 LNHDA, CDR2 SQIVND (reference sequence). J gave up 0 bases and V 6 bases, and 4 bases lay outside the gene matches. CDR3 sequence (DNA): TGTGCCAGTAGGGGACAGTGGGCAACTAATGAAAAACTGTTTTTT. Encoded protein: CASRGQWATNEKLFF. Filled out from reference TRBV19 and TRBJ1-4, the complete variable domain reads DGGITQSPKYLFRKEGQNVTLSCEQNLNHDAMYWYRQDPGQGLRLIYYSQIVNDFQKGDIAEGYSVSREKKESFPLTVTSAQKNPTAFYLCASRGQWATNEKLFFGSGTQLSVL.

This chain uses TRBV6-4 with TRBJ2-2; 9 bases are shared with TRBD2. Trimming cost V 4 bases and J 4 bases; bases outside gene matches: 1. This CDR3 has 14 residues. Germline CDR1 reads MRHNA; CDR2 reads SNTAGT. This chain's CDR3 is CASSGSGSTGELFF. The CDR3 DNA is TGTGCCAGCAGTGGTAGCGGGAGCACCGGGGAGCTGTTTTTT.

This rearrangement joins TRBV19 to TRBJ2-7, with 9 bases identical to TRBD1. Germline lookup yields CDR1 LNHDA and CDR2 SQIVND (reference sequence). Germline trimming cut 4 bases from V and 2 bases from J; bases unmatched to any gene: 9. This CDR3 region has 16 residues. The CDR3 is CASSTPGTGLPYEQYF. In DNA form, the CDR3 reads TGTGCCAGTAGTACCCCGGGGACAGGGCTTCCCTACGAGCAGTACTTC.

The rearrangement joins TRBV5-8 to TRBJ1-2; no clear D. The CDR3 is 13 amino acids. CDR1 is SGHTS and CDR2 is YDEGEE in the germline V gene. Trimming removed 4 bases from V and 6 bases from J, with 13 bases in between. This CDR3 reads CASSQVAADGYTF. In DNA, the CDR3 is TGTGCCAGCAGCCAAGTGGCAGCGGATGGCTACACCTTC. Supplemented by reference TRBV5-8 and TRBJ1-2, the full variable domain reads EAGVTQSPTHLIKTRGQQATLRCSPISGHTSVYWYQQALGLGLQFLLWYDEGEERNRGNFPPRFSGRQFPNYSSELNVNALELEDSALYLCASSQVAADGYTFGSGTRLTVV.

The chain employs TRBV7-9 and TRBJ1-6; D is undetermined. CDR3 length equals 15 residues. V lost 4 bases to trimming and J lost 9 bases, with 16 bases between them. The germline CDR1 and CDR2 sequences are SEHNR and FQNEAQ (reference sequence). The CDR3 here is CASSWPGETSSPLHF. In DNA form, the CDR3 reads TGTGCCAGCAGCTGGCCGGGAGAGACAAGTTCACCCCTCCACTTT. Drawing the rest from reference TRBV7-9 and TRBJ1-6, the complete variable domain is DTGVSQNPRHKITKRGQNVTFRCDPISEHNRLYWYRQTLGQGPEFLTYFQNEAQLEKSRLLSDRFSAERPKGSFSTLEIQRTEQGDSAMYLCASSWPGETSSPLHFGNGTRLTVT.

J is TRBJ1-2 and V is TRBV6-1; 8 positions match TRBD1. The V gene end was trimmed by 7 bases and the J gene end by 5 bases; junction bases not matched to a gene: 6. The CDR3 consists of 13 residues. Per the germline V gene, CDR1 is MNHNS and CDR2 is SASEGT. This CDR3 reads CASTRDRWYGYTF. Here the CDR3 DNA reads TGTGCCAGCACCCGGGACAGGTGGTATGGCTACACCTTC.

About this clone itself: The junction departs from the called germline gene at one end, perhaps through a read error. The V gene is TRBV27, the J gene TRBJ1-1; 9 bases match TRBD1. The CDR3 covers 15 residues. The V gene's germline CDR1 is MNHEY and CDR2 SMNVEV (reference sequence). The CDR3 reads CASSASDRGNAEAFF. In nucleotides, the CDR3 is TGTGCCAGCAGTGCATCCGACAGGGGGAACGCTGAAGCTTTCTTT.

The chain is built from TRBV18 and TRBJ2-7, with TRBD1 matching 9 bases. CDR3 length: 16 amino acids. V shed 5 bases and J 3 bases; nucleotides not matched to a gene: 11. Per the germline V gene, CDR1 is KGHSH and CDR2 is LQKENI. CDR3 loop: CASSASTGGVGYEQYF. The CDR3 DNA reads TGTGCCAGCTCAGCTTCAACAGGGGGCGTGGGCTACGAGCAGTACTTC.

The J gene is TRBJ1-2, the V gene TRBV5-6, with D unresolved. The germline gives CDR1 SGHDT, CDR2 YYEEEE. The CDR3 spans 14 residues. Trimming removed 4 bases from V and 8 bases from J, with 18 bases in between. Here the CDR3 reads CASSLGRGNGGYTF. Written as DNA, the CDR3 is TGTGCCAGCAGCCTGGGCCGGGGTAACGGCGGCTACACCTTC.

The CDR3 reads CSVSSPAGGVRNEQFF. The CDR3 coding sequence is TGCAGCGTTAGTTCCCCAGCGGGAGGGGTAAGGAATGAGCAGTTCTTC. The chain uses TRBV29-1 and TRBJ2-1, with 10 bases matching TRBD2. Trimming cost V 5 bases and J 7 bases; bases outside gene matches: 14. Germline V gives CDR1 SQVTM, CDR2 ANQGSEA. This CDR3 is built from 16 residues.

The table lists this clone with a few counts. V is TRBV7-3 and J is TRBJ2-1, with 7 bases aligning to TRBD2. Trimming at V came to 2 bases and at J to 9 bases, leaving 7 bases not matched to a gene. The length of the CDR3 is 14 residues. Germline CDR1 reads SGHTA; CDR2 reads FQGTGA. The chain's CDR3 is CASSLWVGGGEQFF. CDR3 DNA sequence: TGTGCCAGCAGCTTATGGGTAGGCGGGGGTGAGCAGTTCTTC.

This sequence joins TRBV2 and TRBJ2-4, with TRBD1 as a possible D gene (5 bases). Trimming removed 2 bases from V and 3 bases from J, with 11 bases in between. CDR3 length: 15 amino acids. The germline CDR1 and CDR2 sequences are SNHLY and FYNNEI. The CDR3 sequence: CASSERGSVKNIQYF. The CDR3 region has the DNA TGTGCCAGCAGTGAAAGGGGTTCGGTCAAAAACATTCAGTACTTC.

The chain has TRBV29-1 and TRBJ2-6; D gene unclear. Germline CDR1 reads SQVTM; CDR2 reads ANQGSEA. The V end was cut by 3 bases, the J end by 4 bases, with 7 bases between. The CDR3 is 13 residues long. The CDR3 coding sequence is TGCAGCGTTGATTCAGTCGGGGCCAACGTCCTGACTTTC. Translated: CSVDSVGANVLTF. The variable domain in full, completed from reference TRBV29-1 and TRBJ2-6, reads SAVISQKPSRDICQRGTSLTIQCQVDSQVTMMFWYRQQPGQSLTLIATANQGSEATYESGFVIDKFPISRPNLTFSTLTVSNMSPEDSSIYLCSVDSVGANVLTFGAGSRLTVL.

The chain joins TRBV7-7 to TRBJ2-5; 7 nucleotides line up with TRBD2. In germline, CDR1 is SSHAT, CDR2 FNYEAQ (reference sequence). V shed 5 bases and J 1 base; nucleotides not matched to a gene: 4. The CDR3 sequence is 14 residues long. For the CDR3, the DNA is TGTGCCAGCAGCCCAGGACTAGTCCAAGAGACCCAGTACTTC. It codes for CASSPGLVQETQYF. The variable domain in full, with the rest retrieved from reference TRBV7-7 and TRBJ2-5, is GAGVSQSPRYKVTKRGQDVTLRCDPISSHATLYWYQQALGQGPEFLTYFNYEAQPDKSGLPSDRFSAERPEGSISTLTIQRTEQRDSAMYRCASSPGLVQETQYFGPGTRLLVL.

The CDR3 coding sequence is TGTGCCAGCAGCCCCTTTTTTCCCGGGGAGCTGTTTTTT. Translated: CASSPFFPGELFF. This chain uses TRBV7-8 with TRBJ2-2, with D hard to call. Germline V CDR1 and CDR2: SGHVS, FQNEAQ. This CDR3 region has 13 residues. The germline V and J ends were trimmed by 5 bases and 6 bases, with 10 bases remaining between them. Combining the CDR3 with reference TRBV7-8 and TRBJ2-2 gives the whole variable domain GAGVSQSPRYKVAKRGQDVALRCDPISGHVSLFWYQQALGQGPEFLTYFQNEAQLDKSGLPSDRFFAERPEGSVSTLKIQRTQQEDSAVYLCASSPFFPGELFFGEGSRLTVL.

J is TRBJ1-2 and V is TRBV5-6, with unresolved D. Trimming pared 0 bases from V and 7 bases from J, leaving 10 bases between. This CDR3 is built from 13 residues. CDR1 and CDR2 from the germline V gene are SGHDT and YYEEEE. For the CDR3, the DNA is TGTGCCAGCAGCTTGGAACCGGGGAGTGGCTACACCTTC. The encoded protein is CASSLEPGSGYTF.

This chain uses TRBV18 with TRBJ2-7, with D uncertain. V lost 5 bases and J 2 bases, leaving 4 bases between the germline ends. The germline V gene has CDR1 KGHSH and CDR2 LQKENI. The CDR3 runs 11 residues. CDR3 coding DNA: TGTGCCAGCTCAGAGACCTACGAGCAGTACTTC. Its protein is CASSETYEQYF.